A single sample is the source of the 28 T cell receptor beta chains below, sequenced in a study of regulatory T cells in long-lasting Graves disease. Arm-PCR of CDR3 regions and iRepertoire HTBI primers were used to build TCR beta libraries. MiXCR was run by TCRdb on the multiplex PCR reads, yielding one entry per CDR3 protein. The sample carries a few hundred thousand distinct CDR3 sequences, around 20% recorded once. The sample's time point: newly diagnosed GD, antithyroid drugs for less than 3 months. The TCR library was prepared using RNA isolated from PBMCs. The specimen was peripheral blood mononuclear cells (PBMCs), collected at new diagnosis, from a patient treated with antithyroid drugs. The receptors stem from a female donor with Graves disease.

Many counts were recorded for this clonotype. J is TRBJ2-1 and V is TRBV28; 8 positions match TRBD2. J gave up 6 bases and V 4 bases, and 8 bases lay outside the gene matches. The CDR3 has 15 residues. Germline V gene data show CDR1 as MDHEN and CDR2 as SYDVKM. The CDR3 protein is CASSSGGGGGNEQFF. The CDR3 DNA is TGTGCCAGCAGTTCCGGGGGGGGAGGGGGCAATGAGCAGTTCTTC. Full variable domain (remainder filled in from reference TRBV28 and TRBJ2-1): DVKVTQSSRYLVKRTGEKVFLECVQDMDHENMFWYRQDPGLGLRLIYFSYDVKMKEKGDIPEGYSVSREKKERFSLILESASTNQTSMYLCASSSGGGGGNEQFFGPGTRLTVL.

This clonotype was counted ten times or more. One junction end disagrees with the germline gene, perhaps due to a read error. This chain connects TRBV5-1 to TRBJ1-6; 8 bases match TRBD1. The CDR3 totals 19 residues. Per germline, CDR1 SGHRS and CDR2 YFSETQ. CDR3 loop: CASGLERQGRRPSGSPLHF. In DNA form, the CDR3 reads TGCGCCAGCGGCTTGGAGCGACAGGGGAGAAGGCCTTCGGGTTCACCCCTCCACTTT.

In its sample, this clonotype was seen many times. This chain uses TRBV2 with TRBJ1-6; 7 bases fit TRBD1. CDR1 and CDR2 (germline): SNHLY, FYNNEI. V lost 5 bases and J lost 9; bases outside the gene matches: 7. The CDR3 has 14 residues. The CDR3: CASSPDRERSPLHF. The CDR3 nucleotides read TGTGCCAGCAGTCCAGACAGGGAGCGTTCACCCCTCCACTTT. Full variable domain (rest looked up from reference TRBV2 and TRBJ1-6): EPEVTQTPSHQVTQMGQEVILRCVPISNHLYFYWYRQILGQKVEFLVSFYNNEISEKSEIFDDQFSVERPDGSNFTLKIRSTKLEDSAMYFCASSPDRERSPLHFGNGTRLTVT.

Many counts were recorded for this clonotype. The V call is TRBV18, the J call TRBJ2-2, with D perhaps matching TRBD2 (5 bases). With 8 bases removed from V and 5 bases from J, the gap between germline ends came to 18 bases. The CDR3 loop spans 15 amino acids. The V gene's germline CDR1 is KGHSH and CDR2 LQKENI. CDR3 region: CASSKETPGTGELFF. DNA of the CDR3: TGTGCCAGCAGCAAGGAGACACCGGGGACCGGGGAGCTGTTTTTT.

With respect to this clonotype: Here the CDR3 omits its conserved ending phenylalanine or tryptophan, so a read error is the likely source. The genes are TRBV5-1 and TRBJ2-3, with 9 bases identical to TRBD2. The germline gives CDR1 SGHRS, CDR2 YFSETQ. CDR3 length: 17 residues. Losses at the gene ends were 0 bases for V and 3 bases for J; bases not matched to a gene: 8. The CDR3 loop reads CASSLDLSGGGTDTQYL. The CDR3 region has the DNA TGCGCCAGCAGCTTGGACCTTAGCGGGGGAGGGACAGATACGCAGTATCTT.

The chain recombines TRBV7-9 with TRBJ1-6; the D gene is possibly TRBD1 (6 bases). Trimming took off 5 bases at V and 7 bases at J, with 18 bases between the two ends. CDR1 SEHNR and CDR2 FQNEAQ come from the germline V gene (reference sequence). There are 16 residues in the CDR3. The CDR3 DNA is TGTGCCAGCAGCCCAGTAGCGGGGGGGCGGAATTCACCCCTCCACTTT. It yields the protein CASSPVAGGRNSPLHF. The complete variable domain, with remaining parts taken from reference TRBV7-9 and TRBJ1-6, reads DTGVSQNPRHKITKRGQNVTFRCDPISEHNRLYWYRQTLGQGPEFLTYFQNEAQLEKSRLLSDRFSAERPKGSFSTLEIQRTEQGDSAMYLCASSPVAGGRNSPLHFGNGTRLTVT.

This chain joins TRBV28 and TRBJ2-1; 10 bases match TRBD2. With V trimmed by 8 bases and J by 5 bases, 6 bases remained unmatched. This CDR3 is 14 amino acids long. Germline V CDR1 and CDR2: MDHEN, SYDVKM. This CDR3 reads CASGLGLADNEQFF. The CDR3 bases are TGTGCCAGCGGCTTAGGACTAGCGGACAATGAGCAGTTCTTC.

This clonotype was counted many times. This chain joins TRBV12-5 and TRBJ2-1; tentative D call: TRBD2 (6 bases). V lost 0 bases and J lost 0, with 21 bases in between. CDR1 is LGHNT and CDR2 is FRNRAP in the germline V gene. This CDR3 has 20 residues. The CDR3 nucleotides are TGTGCTAGTGGTTTGGTACTATCGGGACTCTCCTCCAGCTCCTACAATGAGCAGTTCTTC. It specifies CASGLVLSGLSSSSYNEQFF.

This clonotype was seen ten or more times. The rearrangement joins TRBV12-3 or TRBV12-4 to TRBJ2-2; D gene ambiguous. Between the trimmed V and J ends, which lost 6 bases and 5 bases, there was a span of 4 bases. The CDR3 covers 11 residues. The chain's CDR3 is CASRGTGELFF. CDR3 bases: TGTGCCAGCAGGGGAACCGGGGAGCTGTTTTTT.

This clonotype occurred many times. V usage is TRBV5-1 and J usage is TRBJ2-1, with TRBD2 matching over 10 bases. The CDR3 covers 16 residues. CDR1 and CDR2 (germline): SGHRS, YFSETQ. J lost 7 bases, V lost 2 bases, and 9 bases had no gene match. The CDR3 DNA is TGCGCCAGCAGCTTACTAGCGGGGAGCGCGGATAATGAGCAGTTCTTC. Its protein product is CASSLLAGSADNEQFF.

This clonotype came up many times. V is TRBV28 and J is TRBJ1-1; D is unresolved. Trimming removed 6 bases from V and 5 bases from J, with 13 bases in between. This CDR3 has 13 amino acids. CDR1 is MDHEN, CDR2 SYDVKM, per germline. This CDR3 reads CASSQGLRTEAFF. The CDR3 bases are TGTGCCAGCAGCCAAGGTTTGAGAACTGAAGCTTTCTTT.

Many counts were recorded for this clonotype. J is TRBJ1-2 and V is TRBV20-1; a weak D match, TRBD1 (6 bases). V was clipped by 0 bases and J by 2 bases, with 16 bases between them. The CDR3 contains 16 residues. Germline loops: CDR1 DFQATT, CDR2 SNEGSKA (reference sequence). DNA for the CDR3: TGCAGTGCTAGAGAGGGGGGGGCAGGACCAAACTATGGCTACACCTTC. Its protein product is CSAREGGAGPNYGYTF.

This clonotype was recorded many times. The chain is built from TRBV19 and TRBJ1-5, with D maybe TRBD1 (5 bases). Trimming removed 6 bases at V and 3 bases at J, with 9 bases between. The germline V gene encodes CDR1 LNHDA and CDR2 SQIVND (reference sequence). The CDR3 runs to 13 residues. The CDR3 region is CASSRQFNQPQHF. The DNA of the CDR3 is TGTGCCAGTAGCCGACAGTTCAATCAGCCCCAGCATTTT.

The chain combines TRBV2 with TRBJ1-2; 7 bases fit TRBD1. CDR3 length: 14 amino acids. V gave up 8 bases and J gave up 1 base; unmatched junction bases: 7. Germline CDR1 is SNHLY and CDR2 is FYNNEI. CDR3 coding DNA: TGTGCCAGCCGAACGACAGGGTTTAACTATGGCTACACCTTC. Amino acid sequence: CASRTTGFNYGYTF. Full variable domain (rest looked up from reference TRBV2 and TRBJ1-2): EPEVTQTPSHQVTQMGQEVILRCVPISNHLYFYWYRQILGQKVEFLVSFYNNEISEKSEIFDDQFSVERPDGSNFTLKIRSTKLEDSAMYFCASRTTGFNYGYTFGSGTRLTVV.

This clonotype was seen repeatedly, ten times or more. This chain's CDR3 is CASSFRGGATTQYF. The DNA of the CDR3 is TGTGCCAGCAGTTTTCGAGGGGGCGCGACTACGCAGTATTTT. The rearrangement links TRBV28 to TRBJ2-3; 7 nucleotides line up with TRBD1. J lost 8 bases, V lost 3 bases, and 8 bases had no gene match. This CDR3 has 14 residues. The germline gives CDR1 MDHEN, CDR2 SYDVKM.

This clonotype was recorded many times. This chain joins TRBV5-5 and TRBJ1-1; D ambiguous. Trimming left V 3 bases short and J 0 bases short, with 9 bases between. Germline CDR1 SGHKS, CDR2 YYEKEE (reference sequence). The CDR3 has 14 amino acids. As DNA, the CDR3 is TGTGCCAGCAGCTCACCAGGTTTGAACACTGAAGCTTTCTTT. Residues: CASSSPGLNTEAFF. Looking up the rest from reference TRBV5-5 and TRBJ1-1 gives the full variable domain: DAGVTQSPTHLIKTRGQQVTLRCSPISGHKSVSWYQQVLGQGPQFIFQYYEKEERGRGNFPDRFSARQFPNYSSELNVNALLLGDSALYLCASSSPGLNTEAFFGQGTRLTVV.

At least ten counts were recorded for this clonotype. The rearrangement links TRBV3-1 to TRBJ2-3, with D tentatively TRBD1 (6 bases). Germline-derived CDR1 and CDR2 are LGHDT and YNNKEL (reference sequence). Trimming cost V 1 base and J 4 bases, with 15 bases left between them. CDR3 length: 16 residues. CDR3 sequence (DNA): TGTGCCAGCAGCCAAGCAACAGGGAATTGGGCAGATACGCAGTATTTT. It is translated as CASSQATGNWADTQYF.

This clonotype was picked up many times. This chain joins TRBV5-1 and TRBJ2-3; D gene unclear. V was pared by 0 bases and J by 4 bases, with 9 bases between. Germline assignment: CDR1 SGHRS and CDR2 YFSETQ. CDR3 size: 14 residues. The CDR3 spells CASSLGPPPDTQYF. CDR3 sequence (DNA): TGCGCCAGCAGCTTGGGGCCCCCCCCAGATACGCAGTATTTT.

The V gene is TRBV15, the J gene TRBJ1-5; TRBD1 might be the D (5 bases). Germline-derived CDR1 and CDR2 are LNHNV and YYDKDF (reference sequence). CDR3 size: 14 residues. Trimming took 9 bases from V and 0 from J, leaving 12 bases between them. CDR3 region: CATHQGYSNQPQHF. DNA for the CDR3: TGTGCCACGCACCAGGGATATAGCAATCAGCCCCAGCATTTT.

This clonotype has a count of ten or more. The J gene is TRBJ2-1, the V gene TRBV20-1; D possibly corresponds to TRBD1 (6 bases). CDR1 DFQATT and CDR2 SNEGSKA come from the germline V gene (reference sequence). The CDR3 runs 14 residues. V was pared by 6 bases and J by 8 bases, with 20 bases between. For the CDR3, the DNA is TGCAGTGCCCTGACAGGACTGGGAAAGGATGAGCAGTTCTTC. The encoded protein is CSALTGLGKDEQFF.

Concerning this clonotype: A much larger clone sits a single nucleotide away, making a read error possible. The rearrangement uses TRBV7-6 and TRBJ2-7; tentative D call: TRBD1 (6 bases). The CDR3 loop spans 16 amino acids. CDR1 SGHVS and CDR2 FNYEAQ come from the germline V gene. Trimming removed 5 bases at V and 7 bases at J, with 24 bases between. CDR3 coding DNA: TGTGCCAGCAGCCCCGATCCAGGACAGTTTTACAATGAGCAGTACTTC. Translating gives CASSPDPGQFYNEQYF. Variable domain in full (rest from reference TRBV7-6 and TRBJ2-7): GAGVSQSPRYKVTKRGQDVALRCDPISGHVSLYWYRQALGQGPEFLTYFNYEAQQDKSGLPNDRFSAERPEGSISTLTIQRTEQRDSAMYRCASSPDPGQFYNEQYFGPGTRLTVT.

This clonotype was detected once. The gene calls are TRBV6-2 or TRBV6-3 and TRBJ2-1; D could derive from TRBD1 or TRBD2 (5 bases each). V lost 4 bases and J 7 bases, leaving 23 bases between the germline ends. The V gene's germline CDR1 is MNHEY and CDR2 SVGEGT. CDR3 size: 17 residues. CDR3 nucleotides: TGTGCCAGCAGTTCGGGGCCACTCCACCTCCCGGGGAATGAGCAGTTCTTC. Residues: CASSSGPLHLPGNEQFF.

Details on this clonotype: Just one base apart from a much larger clone, this may be a read error. The rearrangement uses TRBV2 and TRBJ2-6; tentative D call: TRBD1 (5 bases). The CDR3 has 15 residues. Germline V CDR1 and CDR2: SNHLY, FYNNEI. CDR3: CASSPARAGASVLTF. The CDR3 nucleotides read TGTGCCAGCTCACCGGCCCGGGCTGGGGCCAGCGTCCTGACTTTC.

This clonotype was recorded at least ten times. The chain carries TRBV20-1 and TRBJ2-2; either TRBD1 or TRBD2 may supply D (6 bases each). The V gene lost 6 bases and the J gene lost 2 bases, with 10 bases spanning the gap. The CDR3 is 13 amino acids. The germline V gene has CDR1 DFQATT and CDR2 SNEGSKA (reference sequence). The CDR3 is CSAEGGNTGELFF. CDR3 DNA sequence: TGCAGTGCCGAGGGGGGAAACACCGGGGAGCTGTTTTTT.

This clonotype was seen a handful of times. The chain couples TRBV29-1 to TRBJ1-5; tentatively, D is TRBD1 (6 bases). Deletions cut 7 bases from V and 4 bases from J, with 17 bases between. The CDR3 has 14 residues. Germline V CDR1 and CDR2: SQVTM, ANQGSEA. The CDR3 is CSDLTGRTNQPQHF. CDR3 sequence (DNA): TGCAGCGACCTGACAGGTCGGACAAATCAGCCCCAGCATTTT.

This clonotype showed up just a few times. The chain uses TRBV2 and TRBJ2-6; D is ambiguous. The V and J ends lost 7 bases and 0 bases respectively, with 22 bases between them. Germline V CDR1 and CDR2: SNHLY, FYNNEI. This CDR3 region has 19 residues. Written as DNA, the CDR3 is TGTGCCAGCACCGAGCTTGGCCTCCGAACCCCCTCTGGGGCCAACGTCCTGACTTTC. Encoded protein: CASTELGLRTPSGANVLTF. The whole variable domain, remainder taken from reference TRBV2 and TRBJ2-6, is EPEVTQTPSHQVTQMGQEVILRCVPISNHLYFYWYRQILGQKVEFLVSFYNNEISEKSEIFDDQFSVERPDGSNFTLKIRSTKLEDSAMYFCASTELGLRTPSGANVLTFGAGSRLTVL.

Concerning this clonotype: It differs at one base from a far larger clone, so likely a read error. The chain uses TRBV6-2 or TRBV6-3 and TRBJ2-1; the match to TRBD2 covers 13 bases. The V segment lost 6 bases and the J segment 2 bases; nucleotides outside the gene matches: 19. The CDR3 runs 21 residues. Germline values: CDR1 MNHEY, CDR2 SVGEGT. CDR3 sequence: CASSSALLAGGLQGPYNEQFF. CDR3 coding DNA: TGTGCCAGCAGCTCCGCCCTACTAGCGGGAGGGCTACAGGGCCCCTACAATGAGCAGTTCTTC.

The table lists this clonotype with many counts. The rearrangement links TRBV29-1 to TRBJ2-7; 8 bases align to TRBD1. This CDR3 spans 15 amino acids. Per the germline V gene, CDR1 is SQVTM and CDR2 is ANQGSEA. With V trimmed by 1 base and J by 0 bases, 5 bases remained unmatched. This CDR3 reads CSVEGTGLGSYEQYF. CDR3 coding DNA: TGCAGCGTTGAAGGGACAGGGTTAGGCTCCTACGAGCAGTACTTC.